A single sample is the source of the 21 T cell receptor beta chains below, sequenced in a study of T cell responses to AZD1222 COVID-19 vaccine. Profiling relied on immunoSEQ multiplex PCR, and the TCRdb table lists in-frame clones only, not all of them. The sample has about 88,000 clones; about 88% are singletons. Sequenced here: peripheral blood, sampled 28 days after the second AZD1222 dose. The receptors were gathered from an adult who received the AZD1222 COVID-19 vaccine.

This sequence joins TRBV19 and TRBJ1-5; 10 nucleotides line up with TRBD1. The CDR3 spans 17 residues. V was clipped by 3 bases and J by 1 base; unmatched bases: 6. Germline values: CDR1 LNHDA, CDR2 SQIVND (reference sequence). The CDR3, as DNA: TGTGCCAGTAGTATGCCGGGACAGGGGAAGAGCAATCAGCCCCAGCATTTT. Its translation is CASSMPGQGKSNQPQHF.

This clone was detected a few times. This rearrangement joins TRBV19 to TRBJ1-6, with D maybe TRBD1 (5 bases). The CDR3 loop spans 14 amino acids. The V and J ends lost 5 bases and 6 bases respectively, with 11 bases between them. The germline V gene has CDR1 LNHDA and CDR2 SQIVND (reference sequence). This CDR3 is CASSFRGSNSPLHF. As DNA, the CDR3 is TGTGCCAGTAGTTTCCGGGGGTCTAATTCACCCCTCCACTTT.

The V gene is TRBV5-1, the J gene TRBJ1-1; 8 bases align to TRBD1. CDR1 is SGHRS and CDR2 is YFSETQ in the germline V gene. V dropped 0 bases and J dropped 10; count of bases not matched to a gene: 5. This CDR3 region has 13 residues. The chain's CDR3 is CASSLGQGRVAFF. The CDR3 DNA sequence: TGCGCCAGCAGCTTGGGACAGGGGAGGGTAGCTTTCTTT.

The chain carries TRBV11-2 and TRBJ1-2; a possible D gene is TRBD1 (6 bases). CDR1 and CDR2 (germline): SGHAT, FQNNGV. This CDR3 comprises 14 residues. V was clipped by 3 bases and J by 8 bases, with 16 bases between them. Written as DNA, the CDR3 is TGTGCCAGCAGCTTCTCAGCAGGGGACCTGGGCTACACCTTC. Translated, it gives CASSFSAGDLGYTF. The full variable domain, in which reference TRBV11-2 and TRBJ1-2 provide the parts outside the CDR3, is EAGVAQSPRYKIIEKRQSVAFWCNPISGHATLYWYQQILGQGPKLLIQFQNNGVVDDSQLPKDRFSAERLKGVDSTLKIQPAKLEDSAVYLCASSFSAGDLGYTFGSGTRLTVV.

This chain joins TRBV4-1 and TRBJ1-4, with D perhaps TRBD1 (5 bases). The V gene's germline CDR1 is MGHRA and CDR2 YSYEKL. CDR3 length equals 17 residues. Trimming left V 0 bases short and J 0 bases short, with 11 bases between. The CDR3 loop is CASSQDRSRATNEKLFF. The CDR3 DNA reads TGCGCCAGCAGCCAAGATAGGTCCAGGGCAACTAATGAAAAACTGTTTTTT.

The chain joins TRBV27 to TRBJ2-4; TRBD2 matches 11 bases. The germline gives CDR1 MNHEY, CDR2 SMNVEV (reference sequence). V shed 2 bases and J 9 bases; nucleotides not matched to a gene: 6. The CDR3 is 15 amino acids. The CDR3 region is CASSLTTSGVGIQYF. CDR3 in DNA: TGTGCCAGCAGTTTAACGACTAGCGGGGTGGGCATTCAGTACTTC.

The genes are TRBV19 and TRBJ1-1; tentatively, D is TRBD1 (6 bases). The V gene's germline CDR1 is LNHDA and CDR2 SQIVND (reference sequence). The CDR3 is 14 amino acids. Trimming removed 2 bases at V and 4 bases at J, with 11 bases between. For the CDR3, the DNA is TGTGCCAGTAGTATAAGTCTCAGGGGCACTGAAGCTTTCTTT. This encodes CASSISLRGTEAFF.

The chain recombines TRBV6-1 with TRBJ1-2; D is perhaps TRBD1 (6 bases). V dropped 6 bases and J dropped 8 bases, with 22 bases sitting between them. In germline, CDR1 is MNHNS, CDR2 SASEGT. The CDR3 contains 15 residues. The DNA for the CDR3 is TGTGCCAGCAGAGAACCCAGGGGTCTCCTATCCGGCTACACCTTC. Amino acid sequence: CASREPRGLLSGYTF.

This sequence joins TRBV7-9 and TRBJ1-4; 7 bases are shared with TRBD1. The J segment lost 7 bases and the V segment lost 5 bases, leaving 10 bases of the junction unmatched. Per the germline V gene, CDR1 is SEHNR and CDR2 is FQNEAQ (reference sequence). The CDR3 loop spans 15 amino acids. CDR3 sequence: CASSTRTGWGEKLFF. The DNA of the CDR3 is TGTGCCAGCAGCACACGGACAGGTTGGGGTGAAAAACTGTTTTTT.

The chain is built from TRBV9 and TRBJ1-4, with D possibly TRBD1 on 5 matching bases. This CDR3 is 14 amino acids long. From germline, CDR1 is SGDLS and CDR2 YYNGEE. Trimming pared 0 bases from V and 8 bases from J, leaving 11 bases between. The CDR3 reads CASSVGLGVEKLFF. DNA of the CDR3: TGTGCCAGCAGCGTAGGGCTAGGGGTGGAAAAACTGTTTTTT.

This chain connects TRBV5-1 to TRBJ2-3, with 9 bases that match TRBD1. Germline lookup yields CDR1 SGHRS and CDR2 YFSETQ. V lost 0 bases, J lost 6 bases, and 8 bases stayed unmatched. This CDR3 comprises 16 residues. The CDR3 sequence is CASSLDPGQGSDTQYF. The CDR3 DNA reads as TGCGCCAGCAGCTTGGACCCGGGACAGGGATCTGATACGCAGTATTTT.

V and J are TRBV18 and TRBJ1-1; D remains unclear. Between the trimmed V and J ends, which lost 2 bases and 1 base, there was a span of 14 bases. The V gene's germline CDR1 is KGHSH and CDR2 LQKENI. The CDR3 contains 16 residues. This CDR3 is CASSPTYPPTNTEAFF. For the CDR3, the DNA is TGTGCCAGCTCACCAACCTACCCCCCCACGAACACTGAAGCTTTCTTT.

The chain recombines TRBV30 with TRBJ1-5, with D maybe TRBD1 (6 bases). Per the germline V gene, CDR1 is GTSNPN and CDR2 is SVGIG (reference sequence). With 2 bases removed from V and 6 bases from J, the gap between germline ends came to 11 bases. The CDR3 length is 13 residues. The CDR3 region has the DNA TGTGCCTGGAGTCGGGGGGCGGGTCAGCCCCAGCATTTT. Translation gives CAWSRGAGQPQHF.

The rearrangement joins TRBV7-8 to TRBJ2-2, with no clear D. With 5 bases removed from V and 4 bases from J, the gap between germline ends came to 17 bases. This CDR3 is built from 16 residues. Germline values: CDR1 SGHVS, CDR2 FQNEAQ. CDR3 in DNA: TGTGCCAGCAGCCGCACTACGGGTCCTTCCACCGGGGAGCTGTTTTTT. Translating gives CASSRTTGPSTGELFF.

This clone was found a few times. The chain recombines TRBV15 with TRBJ2-7, with D maybe TRBD1 (6 bases). Germline CDR1 LNHNV, CDR2 YYDKDF (reference sequence). V gave up 2 bases and J gave up 6 bases, with 14 bases separating them. This CDR3 spans 14 amino acids. Here the CDR3 DNA reads TGTGCCACCAGCAGACAGGGGCTCACCGGCGAGCAGTACTTC. Residues: CATSRQGLTGEQYF.

The chain combines TRBV7-9 with TRBJ2-2; D gene unclear. CDR1 and CDR2 (germline): SEHNR, FQNEAQ (reference sequence). The CDR3 is 15 residues long. V gave up 5 bases and J gave up 2 bases, with 12 bases separating them. DNA of the CDR3: TGTGCCAGCAGCCCGCTAACAAGCAACACCGGGGAGCTGTTTTTT. This gives the protein CASSPLTSNTGELFF.

The chain links TRBV5-1 to TRBJ1-1; possibly TRBD1 for D (5 bases). V was trimmed by 2 bases and J by 5 bases, leaving 16 bases between them. Germline values: CDR1 SGHRS, CDR2 YFSETQ. The CDR3 length is 15 residues. This chain's CDR3 is CASSLLGGQGTEAFF. The CDR3 coding sequence is TGCGCCAGCAGCTTACTGGGGGGTCAAGGGACTGAAGCTTTCTTT.

The rearrangement uses TRBV7-3 and TRBJ2-3; D call uncertain. CDR1 and CDR2 from the germline V gene are SGHTA and FQGTGA. This CDR3 comprises 13 residues. V was clipped by 2 bases and J by 2 bases, with 5 bases between them. Here the CDR3 DNA reads TGTGCCAGCAGCTTAGCCGTCACAGATACGCAGTATTTT. As protein: CASSLAVTDTQYF.

This rearrangement joins TRBV10-2 to TRBJ2-7; D might be TRBD1 or TRBD2, each matching 5 bases. The germline V gene has CDR1 WSHSY and CDR2 SAAADI. The CDR3 extends over 12 amino acids. The V end lost 4 bases, the J end lost 7 bases, and 11 bases lay between the germline ends. The CDR3 loop is CASSARWGEQYF. In nucleotides, the CDR3 is TGCGCCAGCAGTGCCAGGTGGGGGGAGCAGTACTTC.

The rearrangement links TRBV5-8 to TRBJ1-1; D perhaps matches TRBD1 (6 bases). V lost 0 bases to trimming and J lost 0 bases, with 12 bases between them. The length of the CDR3 is 16 residues. The germline CDR1 and CDR2 sequences are SGHTS and YDEGEE. CDR3 DNA sequence: TGTGCCAGCAGCTTGGCCTGGGGGCCCATGAACACTGAAGCTTTCTTT. Amino acid sequence: CASSLAWGPMNTEAFF.

As for this clone: In the same sample, other DNA sequences code for this CDR3. This rearrangement joins TRBV5-5 to TRBJ2-1; 11 bases match TRBD1. Germline V gene lookup returns CDR1 SGHKS and CDR2 YYEKEE (reference sequence). With V trimmed by 5 bases and J by 0 bases, 4 bases remained unmatched. The CDR3 loop spans 16 amino acids. Here the CDR3 DNA reads TGTGCCAGCAGTCCCGGGACAGGGGGCTCCTACAATGAGCAGTTCTTC. Its protein is CASSPGTGGSYNEQFF.